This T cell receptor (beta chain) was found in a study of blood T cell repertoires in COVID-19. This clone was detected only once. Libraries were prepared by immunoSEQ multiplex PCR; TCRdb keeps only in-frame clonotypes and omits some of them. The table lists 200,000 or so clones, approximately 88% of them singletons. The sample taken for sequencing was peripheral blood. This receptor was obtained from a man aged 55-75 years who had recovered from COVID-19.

The DNA for the CDR3 is TGTGCCAGCAGCCTCGTACCGGGACTAGCGCCCTACAATGAGCAGTTCTTC. Translating it yields CASSLVPGLAPYNEQFF. V usage is TRBV2 and J usage is TRBJ2-1, with TRBD2 identical over 10 bases. The ends lost 6 bases at V and 2 bases at J; junction bases unmatched: 10. The germline V gene has CDR1 SNHLY and CDR2 FYNNEI. CDR3 length: 17 amino acids.